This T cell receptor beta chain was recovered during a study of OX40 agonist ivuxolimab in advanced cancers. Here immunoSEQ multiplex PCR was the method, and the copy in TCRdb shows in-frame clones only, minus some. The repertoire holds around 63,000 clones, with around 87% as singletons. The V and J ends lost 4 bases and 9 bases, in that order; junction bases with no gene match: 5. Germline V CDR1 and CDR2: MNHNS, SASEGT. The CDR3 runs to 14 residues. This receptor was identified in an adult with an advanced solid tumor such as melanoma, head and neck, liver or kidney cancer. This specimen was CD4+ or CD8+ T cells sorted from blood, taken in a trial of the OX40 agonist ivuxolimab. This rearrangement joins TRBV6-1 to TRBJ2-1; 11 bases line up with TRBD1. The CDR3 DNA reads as TGTGCCAGCAGTGCCGGACAGGGGGCGGGTGAGCAGTTCTTC. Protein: CASSAGQGAGEQFF.